This T cell receptor (beta chain) was captured by sequencing in a study of regulatory T cells. Regarding the study as a whole: Hydrophobic residues at CDR3 positions 6 and 7 were enriched in conventional CD4+ T cells of CD3G-deficient patients. In patients, unique TRB V-J pairs were restricted and V/J usage skewed, especially in Tregs.

CD4+ T cells were divided by sorting: CD25-high CD127-low Tregs, CD25-low CD127-high conventional cells. The primer mix had 52 TRBV and 13 TRBJ primers. Generated by immunoSEQ multiplex PCR, the TCRdb table keeps only in-frame clones and is missing some. The sample consists of about 23,000 clones, approximately 91% of them appearing once. As for this clone: As yet, its antigen is unknown.

V trimming: 1 base; J trimming: 0 bases; junction bases outside the gene matches: 2. Germline CDR1 is SGHRS and CDR2 is YFSETQ. CDR3 length equals 15 residues. The TCR was taken from a child aged 5 to 17 with CD3G deficiency. Sequencing was done on a sample of conventional CD4+ T cells sorted from blood. V usage is TRBV5-1 and J usage is TRBJ2-7, with TRBD2 identical over 9 bases. CDR3: CASSLSAGGSYEQYF. CDR3 nucleotide sequence: TGCGCCAGCAGCTTGTCAGCGGGAGGCTCCTACGAGCAGTACTTC.